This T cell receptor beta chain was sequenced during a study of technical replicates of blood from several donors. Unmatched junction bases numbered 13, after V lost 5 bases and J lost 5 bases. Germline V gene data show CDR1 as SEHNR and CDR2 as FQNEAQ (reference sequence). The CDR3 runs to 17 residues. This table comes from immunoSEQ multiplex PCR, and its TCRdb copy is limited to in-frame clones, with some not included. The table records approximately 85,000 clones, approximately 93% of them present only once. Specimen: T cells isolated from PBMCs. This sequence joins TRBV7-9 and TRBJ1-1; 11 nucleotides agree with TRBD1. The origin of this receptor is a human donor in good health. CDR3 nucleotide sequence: TGTGCCAGCAGCCTAACAGGGACAGGGGGGGAAAGGACTGAAGCTTTCTTT. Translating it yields CASSLTGTGGERTEAFF.